Presented here are 18 T cell receptor beta chains from one specimen sequenced in a study of yellow fever vaccine responses in identical twins. A single record per CDR3 protein comes from TCRdb applying MiXCR to the RT-PCR reads. There are roughly 36,000 distinct CDR3 sequences in the sample; approximately 54% occur only once, and about 4.5% lies in the top ten. The material was T cells from blood (PBMCs), unsorted or a sorted subset (not recorded which), obtained before or after yellow fever vaccination (not recorded which). These receptors were collected from a woman aged 18 to 35 who received the yellow fever vaccine.

In this sample, this clonotype turned up a few times. The genes are TRBV29-1 and TRBJ2-1, with D perhaps assigned TRBD1 or TRBD2 (6 bases each). CDR1 and CDR2 (germline): SQVTM, ANQGSEA. V was clipped by 4 bases and J by 9 bases, with 13 bases between them. There are 12 residues in the CDR3. The CDR3 DNA is TGCAGCGTTGTCCTTTGGGGGGCTGAGCAGTTCTTC. This gives the protein CSVVLWGAEQFF.

The V and J genes are TRBV27 and TRBJ1-2, with TRBD1 matching 12 bases. CDR1 and CDR2 (germline): MNHEY, SMNVEV (reference sequence). The trim removed 4 bases at V and 4 bases at J, leaving 7 bases unmatched. CDR3 size: 16 residues. The CDR3 sequence: CASSSGQGAVAYGYTF. CDR3 in DNA: TGTGCCAGCAGTTCGGGACAGGGGGCAGTAGCCTATGGCTACACCTTC.

The rearrangement links TRBV14 to TRBJ2-7, with 8 bases lining up with TRBD2. Germline CDR1 and CDR2: SGHDN and FVKESK. V shed 4 bases and J 2 bases; nucleotides not matched to a gene: 7. The length of the CDR3 is 15 residues. This CDR3 reads CASSPPGGRTYEQYF. CDR3 sequence (DNA): TGTGCCAGCAGCCCCCCTGGCGGGAGGACCTACGAGCAGTACTTC. The whole variable domain, filled in from reference TRBV14 and TRBJ2-7, reads EAGVTQFPSHSVIEKGQTVTLRCDPISGHDNLYWYRRVMGKEIKFLLHFVKESKQDESGMPNNRFLAERTGGTYSTLKVQPAELEDSGVYFCASSPPGGRTYEQYFGPGTRLTVT.

A few counts support this clonotype. V usage is TRBV6-2 or TRBV6-3 and J usage is TRBJ1-5, with a weak D call TRBD1 (6 bases). Germline CDR1 reads MNHEY; CDR2 reads SVGEGT. The CDR3 loop spans 13 amino acids. Trimming pared 3 bases from V and 6 bases from J, leaving 9 bases between. This CDR3 is CASSYQQGQPQHF. For the CDR3, the DNA is TGTGCCAGCAGTTATCAACAGGGTCAGCCCCAGCATTTT.

The chain carries TRBV28 and TRBJ2-5, with a possible D match to TRBD2 (5 bases). The germline CDR1 and CDR2 sequences are MDHEN and SYDVKM. CDR3 length: 14 residues. Trimming stripped 4 bases from V and 0 bases from J, with 9 bases between. In nucleotides, the CDR3 is TGTGCCAGCAGTTCCTTAGCGTACCAAGAGACCCAGTACTTC. The encoded protein is CASSSLAYQETQYF.

There are a few counts of this clonotype. An end of the junction does not agree with germline; a read error may underlie this. This chain's CDR3 is CASSEAAVLF. The CDR3 bases are TGTGCCAGCAGTGAAGCGGCTGTTCTCTTC. This sequence joins TRBV2 and TRBJ2-5; no reliable D call. Germline lookup yields CDR1 SNHLY and CDR2 FYNNEI. The CDR3 sequence is 10 residues long.

This clonotype was counted a few times. The chain couples TRBV5-1 to TRBJ1-1, with D tentatively TRBD1 (6 bases). The CDR3 extends over 13 amino acids. Trimming took 2 bases from V and 4 from J, leaving 9 bases between them. Germline V lookup: CDR1 SGHRS, CDR2 YFSETQ. DNA for the CDR3: TGCGCCAGCAGCTTAACAGGGCCCACTGAAGCTTTCTTT. Translated, it gives CASSLTGPTEAFF.

This clonotype was observed a handful of times. This chain connects TRBV7-3 to TRBJ2-1, with 7 bases matching TRBD2. J gave up 0 bases and V 0 bases, and 2 bases lay outside the gene matches. This CDR3 is built from 16 residues. CDR1 and CDR2 (germline): SGHTA, FQGTGA. The DNA of the CDR3 is TGTGCCAGCAGCTTAACTGGCGGGAGCTCCTACAATGAGCAGTTCTTC. It codes for CASSLTGGSSYNEQFF.

Only one count was recorded for this clonotype. The chain recombines TRBV11-1 with TRBJ2-1, with 7 positions matching TRBD2. CDR1 and CDR2 from the germline V gene are SGHAT and FQDESV (reference sequence). This CDR3 has 16 residues. The junction had 15 bases not matched to a gene; V was cut back by 6 bases and J by 7 bases. CDR3 in amino acids: CASSSGTTRSRNEQFF. CDR3 DNA sequence: TGTGCCAGCAGTTCAGGGACTACCAGGAGTAGGAATGAGCAGTTCTTC. Drawing the rest from reference TRBV11-1 and TRBJ2-1, the complete variable domain is EAEVAQSPRYKITEKSQAVAFWCDPISGHATLYWYRQILGQGPELLVQFQDESVVDDSQLPKDRFSAERLKGVDSTLKIQPAELGDSAMYLCASSSGTTRSRNEQFFGPGTRLTVL.

This clonotype has more than one count but fewer than ten. The chain carries TRBV27 and TRBJ2-2; weak D call: TRBD2 (5 bases). In germline, CDR1 is MNHEY, CDR2 SMNVEV (reference sequence). V lost 5 bases and J lost 2, with 9 bases in between. The CDR3 length is 14 residues. Written as DNA, the CDR3 is TGTGCCAGCAGTGGACGGACTAACACCGGGGAGCTGTTTTTT. This sequence encodes CASSGRTNTGELFF.

Concerning this clonotype itself: An end of the junction differs from the germline gene, which may be a read error. V gene TRBV6-5 combines with J gene TRBJ1-1; 7 bases align to TRBD1. The CDR3 has 16 amino acids. Germline CDR1 is MNHEY and CDR2 is SVGAGI. The CDR3 here is CPSSYSYWTGNTEAFF. The DNA for the CDR3 is TGTCCCAGCAGTTACTCGTATTGGACAGGGAACACTGAAGCTTTCTTT.

This clonotype occurred a few times. The rearrangement uses TRBV28 and TRBJ2-3; 7 positions match TRBD2. The CDR3 has 16 residues. Trimming at V came to 6 bases and at J to 4 bases, leaving 13 bases not matched to a gene. The V gene's germline CDR1 is MDHEN and CDR2 SYDVKM. The CDR3 loop reads CASSRIAAGEPDTQYF. In DNA form, the CDR3 reads TGTGCCAGCAGCCGGATAGCGGCGGGAGAGCCAGATACGCAGTATTTT.

This clonotype was detected only once. J is TRBJ2-3 and V is TRBV7-3; weak D call: TRBD2 (5 bases). Germline V lookup: CDR1 SGHTA, CDR2 FQGTGA. Trimming pared 6 bases from V and 5 bases from J, leaving 15 bases between. This CDR3 spans 14 amino acids. CDR3 residues: CASSPGLERDTQYF. The CDR3 DNA sequence: TGTGCCAGCAGTCCCGGACTGGAGCGAGATACGCAGTATTTT.

CDR3 region: CASSIGRYTEAFF. The CDR3 DNA reads TGTGCCAGTAGTATAGGGAGGTACACTGAAGCTTTCTTT. The chain uses TRBV19 and TRBJ1-1; no clear D. The CDR3 sequence is 13 residues long. The germline gives CDR1 LNHDA, CDR2 SQIVND (reference sequence). Trimming took 1 base from V and 3 from J, leaving 6 bases between them.

This clonotype appeared once. For the CDR3, the DNA is TGCGCCAGCAGTAAACAGAGCTCCTATAATTCACCCCTCCACTTT. Protein product: CASSKQSSYNSPLHF. The V gene is TRBV10-1, the J gene TRBJ1-6; no reliable D call. The germline V and J ends were trimmed by 5 bases and 0 bases, with 8 bases remaining between them. Looked up from germline, CDR1 is WNHNN and CDR2 is SYGVQD (reference sequence). The length of the CDR3 is 15 residues.

The chain has TRBV4-2 and TRBJ1-3, with TRBD1 matching 8 bases. V lost 2 bases, J lost 4 bases, and 4 bases stayed unmatched. CDR1 and CDR2 from the germline V gene are LGHNA and YNFKEQ. This CDR3 is built from 15 residues. The CDR3 bases are TGTGCCAGCAGCCAAAGGACAGGGACAGGAAACACCATATATTTT. This gives the protein CASSQRTGTGNTIYF.

This clonotype has just a few counts. V gene TRBV12-3 or TRBV12-4 combines with J gene TRBJ2-1; TRBD2 agrees at 10 bases. This CDR3 is 15 amino acids long. The V and J ends lost 5 bases and 3 bases, in that order; junction bases with no gene match: 4. CDR3 amino acids: CASSQAGGLYNEQFF. For the CDR3, the DNA is TGTGCCAGCAGTCAAGCGGGAGGGCTCTACAATGAGCAGTTCTTC.

The rearrangement links TRBV11-3 to TRBJ1-2; TRBD1 agrees at 8 bases. Germline loops: CDR1 SGHNT, CDR2 YENEEA. After removal of 10 bases from V and 8 bases from J, the junction contained 6 bases not matched to a gene. The CDR3 is 11 residues long. The DNA of the CDR3 is TGTGCCACCTCAGGGGGCTTCGGCTACACCTTC. Protein sequence: CATSGGFGYTF.